The present T cell receptor (beta chain) was sequenced within a study of shared clonotypes between healthy human individuals. Findings and limits, study-wide: Limitation of the genetic and exposure-history diversity represented came from the few donors.

Points on this clone: Its antigen remains unidentified.

Each subset's genomic DNA was split evenly across several immunoSEQ plates. 250 to 300 ng DNA, 30,000 or so T cell genomes, went into unsorted PBMC replicate PCRs. Clones were sequenced by immunoSEQ multiplex PCR, and TCRdb holds only the in-frame ones, with some missing. The sample shows fewer than 600,000 clones, 79% of them seen only once. CDR1 KGHSH and CDR2 LQKENI come from the germline V gene. CDR3 length: 13 residues. V lost 2 bases to trimming and J lost 8 bases, with 10 bases between them. Healthy adults negative for HIV, lacking recent acute infections or vaccinations, served as donors. The sequence was collected from a woman aged 40 to 49 in good health. Some clones in this sample may be carry-over from other donors' samples. The rearrangement joins TRBV18 to TRBJ1-3; the D is unclear. Sequencing input: PBMCs. The CDR3, as DNA: TGTGCCAGCTCACCAGGCGCGGGTGACACCATATATTTT. Translation gives CASSPGAGDTIYF.